This TCR beta chain derives from a study of blood T cell repertoires in COVID-19. Study-level background: COVID-19 samples collected from the United States, Italy and Spain covered acute and convalescent phases. Nucleic acid was either cDNA or gDNA, and it came from T cells, B-cell-depleted T cells, or PBMCs.

How the authors handled the data: Scientists estimated how many nucleated cells there were by amplifying reference gene primers. Repertoires were generated with immunoSEQ multiplex PCR, while TCRdb's copy carries only in-frame clones and drops some. The D gene and trimming were derived from the DNA, and the V and J assignments and clone size from that table. The sample includes 130,000 or so clones, more than 75% seen only once; the top ten take about 2.5%. Germline trimming cut 5 bases from V and 1 base from J; bases unmatched to any gene: 7. Germline values: CDR1 SGHVS, CDR2 FNYEAQ. This CDR3 spans 16 amino acids.

The receptor was isolated from a man aged 50-60 years with active COVID-19. V and J are TRBV7-6 and TRBJ2-5; TRBD2 matches 10 bases. Material for sequencing was peripheral blood. CDR3 amino acids: CASSQRVAGGQETQYF. The CDR3 DNA follows: TGTGCCAGCAGCCAACGGGTAGCGGGGGGCCAAGAGACCCAGTACTTC.